The 30 T cell receptor beta chains reported below all come from one sample, sequenced in a study of blood T cell repertoires in COVID-19. Using immunoSEQ multiplex PCR, the repertoire was profiled, and TCRdb retains in-frame clones only, with some absent. The sample has some 200,000 clones, 75% to 90% seen once. The sample was peripheral blood. All receptors come from a woman between 35 and 50 years old with acute or convalescent COVID-19.

This clone was found a few times. The chain couples TRBV6-5 to TRBJ1-1, with TRBD1 matching over 7 bases. This CDR3 is 14 amino acids long. The junction had 10 bases not matched to a gene; V was cut back by 6 bases and J by 6 bases. The germline gives CDR1 MNHEY, CDR2 SVGAGI. CDR3 in DNA: TGTGCCAGCAGACCCGGGACAGAGTCCTCTGAAGCTTTCTTT. As protein: CASRPGTESSEAFF.

CDR3 in amino acids: CASSLSGTGYEQYF. In DNA form, the CDR3 reads TGTGCCAGCTCGCTCTCAGGGACTGGCTACGAGCAGTACTTC. The chain employs TRBV18 and TRBJ2-7; perhaps TRBD2 as D (6 bases). Germline V gene data show CDR1 as KGHSH and CDR2 as LQKENI. V gave up 6 bases and J gave up 3 bases, with 15 bases separating them. The CDR3 runs 14 residues.

The chain links TRBV4-1 to TRBJ2-1, with 11 nucleotides matching TRBD2. CDR3 length: 15 residues. Per the germline V gene, CDR1 is MGHRA and CDR2 is YSYEKL. V shed 4 bases, J shed 3 bases, and the junction held 2 bases outside the gene matches. CDR3 nucleotide sequence: TGCGCCAGCAGCCCGGGGACTAGCGGCTACAATGAGCAGTTCTTC. Amino acids: CASSPGTSGYNEQFF.

V is TRBV15 and J is TRBJ2-1; D gene uncertain. This CDR3 comprises 13 residues. Per germline, CDR1 LNHNV and CDR2 YYDKDF (reference sequence). V was pared by 7 bases and J by 0 bases, with 7 bases between. The CDR3: CATMFSSYNEQFF. In nucleotides, the CDR3 is TGTGCCACCATGTTCAGCTCCTACAATGAGCAGTTCTTC.

The chain joins TRBV5-6 to TRBJ2-1; 9 nucleotides agree with TRBD2. Germline-derived CDR1 and CDR2 are SGHDT and YYEEEE. The trim removed 1 base at V and 9 bases at J, leaving 8 bases unmatched. This CDR3 comprises 15 residues. The CDR3, as DNA: TGTGCCAGCAGCTTGAGCCCTAGCGGGATCCGTGAGCAGTTCTTC. This encodes CASSLSPSGIREQFF.

This clone has just a few counts. V usage is TRBV3-1 (or the pseudogene TRBV3-2) and J usage is TRBJ1-4; D is perhaps TRBD1 (6 bases). The CDR3 consists of 17 residues. Trimming cost V 2 bases and J 7 bases, with 20 bases left between them. CDR1 is LGHDT, CDR2 YNNKEL, per germline (reference sequence). This chain's CDR3 is CASSQNRPGHLSEKLFF. The CDR3, as DNA: TGTGCCAGCAGCCAAAACCGACCGGGACACCTTTCTGAAAAACTGTTTTTT.

This chain links TRBV5-1 with TRBJ1-2; 7 positions match TRBD1. This CDR3 is 17 amino acids long. The germline CDR1 and CDR2 sequences are SGHRS and YFSETQ. V gave up 4 bases and J gave up 1 base; unmatched junction bases: 13. The CDR3 DNA sequence: TGCGCCAGCAGCATCCGGGACAGCGACATTTTTAACTATGGCTACACCTTC. This codes for CASSIRDSDIFNYGYTF.

The chain carries TRBV5-1 and TRBJ2-5; 8 bases are a match to TRBD2. Trimming removed 0 bases from V and 2 bases from J; junction bases left unmatched: 6. CDR1 is SGHRS, CDR2 YFSETQ, per germline. CDR3 length equals 16 residues. As DNA, the CDR3 is TGCGCCAGCAGCTTGGGCCCTAGCGGGTATCAAGAGACCCAGTACTTC. This gives the protein CASSLGPSGYQETQYF.

This clone was detected a few times. The chain is built from TRBV18 and TRBJ1-2; 7 nucleotides match TRBD1. This CDR3 is built from 13 residues. J gave up 4 bases and V 6 bases, and 5 bases lay outside the gene matches. CDR1 is KGHSH, CDR2 LQKENI, per germline. The CDR3 region has the DNA TGTGCCAGCTCTCCGGGACAGCGCTATGGCTACACCTTC. Encoded protein: CASSPGQRYGYTF.

The V gene is TRBV21-1, the J gene TRBJ2-3; TRBD2, the table's D call, was not compared with the DNA. TRBV21-1 is an annotated pseudogene. The CDR3 totals 17 residues. The CDR3 is CASSKRRGERRGDTQYF. Written as DNA, the CDR3 is TGTGCCAGCAGCAAAAGGCGGGGGGAACGGCGAGGGGATACGCAGTATTTT.

This chain joins TRBV11-1 and TRBJ2-7; 7 nucleotides agree with TRBD2. V was pared by 7 bases and J by 4 bases, with 13 bases of the junction left unmatched. The CDR3 length is 15 residues. Germline V gene data show CDR1 as SGHAT and CDR2 as FQDESV (reference sequence). DNA of the CDR3: TGTGCCAGCACCTCGAGGGAGGGCATTGTATACGAGCAGTACTTC. Its protein product is CASTSREGIVYEQYF.

The CDR3 DNA sequence: TGTGCCAGCAGTACCTCAGGGTTGGGCACTGAAGCTTTCTTT. Its protein product is CASSTSGLGTEAFF. The V and J genes are TRBV6-5 and TRBJ1-1; the D gene is possibly TRBD1 (5 bases). Trimming stripped 5 bases from V and 4 bases from J, with 14 bases between. In germline, CDR1 is MNHEY, CDR2 SVGAGI. CDR3 length: 14 amino acids.

This sequence joins TRBV5-4 and TRBJ1-6; D remains ambiguous. Germline CDR1 is SGHNT and CDR2 is YYREEE (reference sequence). The CDR3 runs 15 residues. Trimming left V 3 bases short and J 7 bases short, with 14 bases between. CDR3 protein: CASSSRVKPNSPLHF. The CDR3 DNA reads as TGTGCCAGCAGCTCCCGGGTCAAACCAAATTCACCCCTCCACTTT.

A word on this clone: Its ends do not fully match the called genes, so a read error is possible. The chain employs TRBV28 and TRBJ1-5, with D perhaps TRBD1 (6 bases). The CDR3 runs to 11 residues. Germline CDR1 reads MDHEN; CDR2 reads SYDVKM. The CDR3 loop is CASSYRQGQDF. In nucleotides, the CDR3 is TGTGCCAGCAGCTATCGGCAGGGGCAGGATTTT.

The genes are TRBV4-1 and TRBJ1-6; 7 nucleotides line up with TRBD1. The CDR3 length is 14 residues. V was clipped by 6 bases and J by 6 bases; unmatched bases: 5. Per the germline V gene, CDR1 is MGHRA and CDR2 is YSYEKL. The CDR3: CASRNRGFNSPLHF. The CDR3 DNA follows: TGCGCCAGCAGAAACAGGGGATTTAATTCACCCCTCCACTTT.

CDR3 sequence reads: CAISAEANTGELFF. The CDR3 DNA sequence: TGTGCCATCAGTGCGGAGGCGAACACCGGGGAGCTGTTTTTT. This chain links TRBV10-3 with TRBJ2-2; perhaps TRBD2 as D (5 bases). The CDR3 extends over 14 amino acids. Germline CDR1 is ENHRY and CDR2 is SYGVKD. V gave up 4 bases and J gave up 0 bases, with 6 bases separating them.

This chain's CDR3 is CATSRDLVTGGHEQFF. CDR3 nucleotide sequence: TGTGCCACCAGCAGAGATCTTGTGACAGGGGGTCATGAGCAGTTCTTC. This chain uses TRBV15 with TRBJ2-1; 9 bases align to TRBD1. V lost 0 bases and J lost 8; bases outside the gene matches: 8. CDR1 is LNHNV, CDR2 YYDKDF, per germline (reference sequence). This CDR3 spans 16 amino acids.

This clone occurred once. The chain carries TRBV14 and TRBJ2-5; 7 bases are a match to TRBD2. Trimming cost V 4 bases and J 13 bases; bases outside gene matches: 9. The CDR3 runs to 12 residues. The germline CDR1 and CDR2 sequences are SGHDN and FVKESK. The CDR3 bases are TGTGCCAGCAGCCTTGAGAGCGGGGCTCTGTACTTC. It codes for CASSLESGALYF.

The chain employs TRBV3-1 (or the pseudogene TRBV3-2) and TRBJ2-7; 8 bases match TRBD2. In germline, CDR1 is LGHDT, CDR2 YNNKEL (reference sequence). This CDR3 is 13 amino acids long. Unmatched junction bases numbered 1, after V lost 4 bases and J lost 2 bases. In nucleotides, the CDR3 is TGTGCCAGCAGCCCGGGAGGGGCCTACGAGCAGTACTTC. This encodes CASSPGGAYEQYF.

The chain carries TRBV19 and TRBJ2-5; 9 bases fit TRBD2. Germline values: CDR1 LNHDA, CDR2 SQIVND (reference sequence). Trimming removed 2 bases from V and 4 bases from J; junction bases left unmatched: 20. CDR3 length equals 20 residues. Written as DNA, the CDR3 is TGTGCCAGTAGTATACGGCTAGCGGGAAGGATTACGGGAGCGAGAGAGACCCAGTACTTC. This gives the protein CASSIRLAGRITGARETQYF.

This clone has a handful of counts. The gene calls are TRBV19 and TRBJ1-5; D unresolved. The V and J ends lost 2 bases and 11 bases respectively, with 16 bases between them. Germline assignment: CDR1 LNHDA and CDR2 SQIVND (reference sequence). The CDR3 extends over 14 amino acids. In nucleotides, the CDR3 is TGTGCCAGTAGTATAAGCAGGACCTCAGCGGCCCAGCATTTT. Its protein is CASSISRTSAAQHF. The full variable domain, its missing parts supplied by reference TRBV19 and TRBJ1-5, is DGGITQSPKYLFRKEGQNVTLSCEQNLNHDAMYWYRQDPGQGLRLIYYSQIVNDFQKGDIAEGYSVSREKKESFPLTVTSAQKNPTAFYLCASSISRTSAAQHFGDGTRLSIL.

This chain joins TRBV20-1 and TRBJ2-3; D unclear. The CDR3 runs to 11 residues. Germline V gene sequence: CDR1 DFQATT, CDR2 SNEGSKA (reference sequence). Trimming shortened V by 2 bases and J by 4 bases, and 4 bases separated the two germline ends. The CDR3: CSARPSDTQYF. The CDR3, as DNA: TGCAGTGCTAGACCCTCAGATACGCAGTATTTT.

CDR3: CASREQGAGEKLFF. In nucleotides, the CDR3 is TGTGCCAGCAGGGAACAGGGGGCTGGGGAAAAACTGTTTTTT. V is TRBV28 and J is TRBJ1-4, with 9 bases identical to TRBD1. The V gene end was trimmed by 6 bases and the J gene end by 8 bases; junction bases not matched to a gene: 7. Per germline, CDR1 MDHEN and CDR2 SYDVKM. The CDR3 covers 14 residues.

The CDR3 here is CASSGGPPVDQPQHF. In nucleotides, the CDR3 is TGTGCCAGCAGCGGAGGACCGCCTGTGGATCAGCCCCAGCATTTT. The V and J genes are TRBV6-5 and TRBJ1-5; D is unresolved. V lost 6 bases to trimming and J lost 5 bases, with 17 bases between them. Germline lookup yields CDR1 MNHEY and CDR2 SVGAGI. CDR3 size: 15 residues.

V and J are TRBV28 and TRBJ2-7; D possibly corresponds to TRBD2 (5 bases). Between the trimmed V and J ends, which lost 6 bases and 2 bases, there was a span of 11 bases. Germline V gives CDR1 MDHEN, CDR2 SYDVKM. This CDR3 contains 13 residues. CDR3 in amino acids: CASSRGSAYEQYF. Here the CDR3 DNA reads TGTGCCAGCAGCCGGGGATCAGCCTACGAGCAGTACTTC.

The rearrangement links TRBV10-1 to TRBJ2-1; the match to TRBD2 covers 8 bases. CDR1 and CDR2 from the germline V gene are WNHNN and SYGVQD (reference sequence). Trimming took 5 bases from V and 5 from J; bases not matched to a gene: 5. This CDR3 comprises 14 residues. The CDR3 sequence is CASSSSGSNNEQFF. DNA for the CDR3: TGCGCCAGCAGTTCGAGCGGGAGCAACAATGAGCAGTTCTTC.

The chain carries TRBV3-1 (or the pseudogene TRBV3-2) and TRBJ2-1; TRBD1 might be the D (6 bases). The V gene lost 0 bases and the J gene lost 12 bases, with 18 bases spanning the gap. This CDR3 spans 15 amino acids. The V gene's germline CDR1 is LGHDT and CDR2 YNNKEL (reference sequence). The CDR3 sequence: CASSQEWGKQGAQFF. In nucleotides, the CDR3 is TGTGCCAGCAGCCAAGAATGGGGAAAACAGGGTGCGCAGTTCTTC.

This chain connects TRBV4-1 to TRBJ1-2; possible D gene TRBD1, 6 bases. The V gene lost 0 bases and the J gene lost 8 bases, with 13 bases spanning the gap. The germline V gene has CDR1 MGHRA and CDR2 YSYEKL. The CDR3 length is 14 residues. CDR3 in amino acids: CASSQDGTGMGYTF. CDR3 bases: TGCGCCAGCAGCCAAGATGGTACAGGGATGGGCTACACCTTC.

The table lists this clone with a count of one. V usage is TRBV10-3 and J usage is TRBJ1-5; D gene ambiguous. V was trimmed by 3 bases and J by 10 bases, leaving 19 bases between them. The length of the CDR3 is 15 residues. CDR1 is ENHRY and CDR2 is SYGVKD in the germline V gene. As DNA, the CDR3 is TGTGCCATCAGTGACCCGGACTACCAGCTTTTACCCCAGCATTTT. It is translated as CAISDPDYQLLPQHF.

This clone was counted between two and nine times. The rearrangement joins TRBV5-4 to TRBJ2-4, with 7 bases identical to TRBD2. This CDR3 has 14 amino acids. Looked up from germline, CDR1 is SGHNT and CDR2 is YYREEE (reference sequence). The J segment lost 5 bases and the V segment lost 5 bases, leaving 7 bases of the junction unmatched. CDR3 nucleotide sequence: TGTGCCAGCAGTCAGCGGGGAGGGGAAAACATTCAGTACTTC. This codes for CASSQRGGENIQYF.